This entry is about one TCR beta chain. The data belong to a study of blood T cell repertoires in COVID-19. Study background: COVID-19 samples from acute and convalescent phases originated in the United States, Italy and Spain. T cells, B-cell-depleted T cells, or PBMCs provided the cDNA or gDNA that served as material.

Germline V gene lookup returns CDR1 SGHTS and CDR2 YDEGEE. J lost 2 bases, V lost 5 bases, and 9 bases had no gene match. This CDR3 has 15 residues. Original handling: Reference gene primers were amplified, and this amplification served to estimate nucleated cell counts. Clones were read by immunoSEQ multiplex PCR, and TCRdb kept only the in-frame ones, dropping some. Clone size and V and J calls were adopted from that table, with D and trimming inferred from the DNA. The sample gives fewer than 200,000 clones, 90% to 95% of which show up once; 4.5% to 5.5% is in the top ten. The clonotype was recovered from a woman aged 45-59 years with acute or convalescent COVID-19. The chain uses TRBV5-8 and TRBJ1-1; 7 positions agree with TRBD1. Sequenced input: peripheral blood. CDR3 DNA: TGTGCCAGCAGGCTAACCGGGACAGTAAACACTGAAGCTTTCTTT. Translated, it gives CASRLTGTVNTEAFF.